This T cell receptor beta chain is drawn from a study of technical replicates of blood from several donors. Data came from immunoSEQ multiplex PCR; TCRdb stores just in-frame clones and leaves some out. The sample lists approximately 51,000 clones, over 85% seen once, with 4% to 4.5% in the top ten. Germline values: CDR1 SGHTA, CDR2 FQGNSA. The CDR3 contains 16 residues. Trimming at V came to 5 bases and at J to 1 base, leaving 6 bases not matched to a gene. This clone appeared a few times. The rearrangement links TRBV7-2 to TRBJ2-3; TRBD2 aligns across 10 bases. Sequencing was performed on PBMCs. The sequence was obtained from a human donor in good health. Some clones in this sample may be carry-over from other donors' samples. CDR3 amino acids: CASSLLAGGRTDTQYF. As DNA, the CDR3 is TGTGCCAGCAGCCTCTTAGCGGGGGGCCGCACAGATACGCAGTATTTT.